This is a list of T cell receptor beta chains from one sample in a study of response to subunit inactivated influenza vaccine. TCRdb re-derived calls from the RT-PCR reads in MiXCR, one entry per CDR3 protein. The sample shows about 150,000 distinct CDR3 sequences, about 10% of them seen only once. Sequencing used CD8+ T cells sorted from PBMCs, obtained roughly 24 months after vaccination. These receptors were taken from a man between 50 and 69 years old who received an inactivated influenza vaccine. Each CDR3 is given with its conserved first and last residue. A D gene is named only where the DNA matches it firmly. Not all rows give a size; the values are once, few, many and, for expanded clones, a class.

CDR3nt,CDR3aa,len,j_gene,abundance,v_gene,d_gene
TGTGCCAGCAGCCAAGAAAGAGTATACACCGGGGAGCTGTTTTTT,CASSQERVYTGELFF,15,TRBJ2-2,few,TRBV4-2,NA
TGTGCCAGCAGCTGGACAGGGGGCTACACTGAAGCTTTCTTT,CASSWTGGYTEAFF,14,TRBJ1-1,few,TRBV11-2,TRBD1
TGTGCCAGCAGCTACGATATAGGGAACACTGAAGCTTTCTTT,CASSYDIGNTEAFF,14,TRBJ1-1,NA,TRBV7-6,NA
TGTGCCAGCAGTTTGCAGGGTGACTCCTACAATGAGCAGTTCTTC,CASSLQGDSYNEQFF,15,TRBJ2-1,many,TRBV12-3/TRBV12-4,NA
TGTGCCAGCAGTTACGGGAGTGCGGATCAGCCCCAGCATTTT,CASSYGSADQPQHF,14,TRBJ1-5,few,TRBV6-5,NA
TGTGCCAGCAGCAGAGACAGGGACTACCTCAATGAGCAGTTCTTC,CASSRDRDYLNEQFF,15,TRBJ2-1,few,TRBV5-6,NA
TGCGCCAGCAGCCAAGAGGACATCTATCCGGCAACTAATGAAAAACTGTTTTTT,CASSQEDIYPATNEKLFF,18,TRBJ1-4,few,TRBV4-3,NA
TGCGCCAGCAGCTTGTCGGGGGGCGGCTACGAGCAGTACTTC,CASSLSGGGYEQYF,14,TRBJ2-7,many,TRBV27,NA
TGTGCCACCAGCAGAGATCTGGCGGCAGGAGCGACCTACGAGCAGTACTTC,CATSRDLAAGATYEQYF,17,TRBJ2-7,few,TRBV15,NA
TGTGCCAGCAGCGTAATACCCGGGTACGAGCAGTACTTC,CASSVIPGYEQYF,13,TRBJ2-7,many,TRBV9,NA
TGTGCCACCAGCAGAGATGACGCCAGGGGGCTTCAGCCCCAGCATTTT,CATSRDDARGLQPQHF,16,TRBJ1-5,many,TRBV15,TRBD1
TGCGCCAGCAGCGCGACAGGGTATTCACCCCTCCACTTT,CASSATGYSPLHF,13,TRBJ1-6,NA,TRBV5-1,TRBD1
TGTGCCAGCAGCGGGGAGCCGATATCCTACAATGAGCAGTTCTTC,CASSGEPISYNEQFF,15,TRBJ2-1,few,TRBV11-2,NA
TGTGCCATCAGTTCAGGGGAGGGGACTGAAGCTTTCTTT,CAISSGEGTEAFF,13,TRBJ1-1,few,TRBV10-3,NA
TGTGCCAGCAGCTTAGTAGCCGTGAGCTCTGGAAACACCATATATTTT,CASSLVAVSSGNTIYF,16,TRBJ1-3,NA,TRBV7-9,NA
TGTGCCAGCAGCTTATACCAGCCGTACGAGCAGTACTTC,CASSLYQPYEQYF,13,TRBJ2-7,few,TRBV7-8,NA